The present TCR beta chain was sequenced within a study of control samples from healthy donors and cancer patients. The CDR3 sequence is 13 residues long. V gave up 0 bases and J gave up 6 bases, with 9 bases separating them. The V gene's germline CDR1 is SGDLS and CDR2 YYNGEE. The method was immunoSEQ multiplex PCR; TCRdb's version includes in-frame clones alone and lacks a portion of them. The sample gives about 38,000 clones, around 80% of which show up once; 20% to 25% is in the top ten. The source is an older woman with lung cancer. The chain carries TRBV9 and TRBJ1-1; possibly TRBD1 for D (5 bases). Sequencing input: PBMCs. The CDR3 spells CASSVEGYAEAFF. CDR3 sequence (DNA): TGTGCCAGCAGCGTAGAGGGGTACGCTGAAGCTTTCTTT.